Below are 10 T cell receptor beta chains sequenced from a single sample in a study of T cell responses to AZD1222 COVID-19 vaccine. TCRdb keeps only in-frame clones here, not all; method: immunoSEQ multiplex PCR. Of roughly 180,000 clones in the sample, 70% to 90% were seen once. The sequenced sample was peripheral blood, obtained on day 0 of AZD1222 vaccination. All receptors come from an adult in good health.

This clone was found once. This chain joins TRBV4-3 and TRBJ2-7; 8 nucleotides match TRBD2. Germline CDR1 LGHNA, CDR2 YSLEER. This CDR3 has 15 amino acids. J was trimmed by 0 bases and V by 8 bases; bases with no gene match: 9. The CDR3 DNA sequence: TGCGCCAGCTGGGCGGGGGGACACCCCTCCTACGAGCAGTACTTC. As protein: CASWAGGHPSYEQYF.

The rearrangement links TRBV29-1 to TRBJ2-5, with 8 bases fitting TRBD2. Germline CDR1 and CDR2: SQVTM and ANQGSEA. The CDR3 loop spans 11 amino acids. The CDR3 protein is CTSGGGETQYF. CDR3 bases: TGCACGTCCGGCGGGGGGGAGACCCAGTACTTC.

As to this clone: The junction does not match germline at one end; this may be a read error. The chain is built from TRBV28 and TRBJ1-2; D gene uncertain. Germline V gene data show CDR1 as MDHEN and CDR2 as SYDVKM. The CDR3 extends over 11 amino acids. The CDR3 DNA follows: TGTGCCACCAGTTCCGGATATGGCTACACCTTC. It codes for CATSSGYGYTF.

CDR3 in DNA: TGTGCCAGCAGGGTAGTGACAGGGTCACTTGAAGCTTTCTTT. Amino acid sequence: CASRVVTGSLEAFF. The chain uses TRBV6-5 and TRBJ1-1, with 7 bases aligning to TRBD1. The germline V gene encodes CDR1 MNHEY and CDR2 SVGAGI. V was clipped by 6 bases and J by 7 bases; unmatched bases: 11. There are 14 residues in the CDR3.

V is TRBV21-1 and J is TRBJ1-2. TRBV21-1 counts as a pseudogene. This CDR3 spans 12 amino acids. The DNA for the CDR3 is TGTGCCAGCAGCAAAGAGGAGGATGGCTACACCTTC. Translation gives CASSKEEDGYTF.

This clone was recorded once. The rearrangement links TRBV6-5 to TRBJ1-2; 9 positions match TRBD1. Germline V gene lookup returns CDR1 MNHEY and CDR2 SVGAGI. V was pared by 6 bases and J by 4 bases, with 6 bases of the junction left unmatched. This CDR3 has 14 amino acids. The CDR3 DNA is TGTGCCAGCAGACGGGGACAGGGCACCTATGGCTACACCTTC. It yields the protein CASRRGQGTYGYTF.

The genes are TRBV6-2 or TRBV6-3 and TRBJ1-5; 9 nucleotides line up with TRBD1. Germline V CDR1 and CDR2: MNHEY, SVGEGT. This CDR3 is built from 16 residues. Trimming cost V 5 bases and J 0 bases; bases outside gene matches: 5. The CDR3 sequence is CASSPGTGISNQPQHF. CDR3 in DNA: TGTGCCAGCAGTCCCGGGACAGGGATTAGCAATCAGCCCCAGCATTTT.

The CDR3 bases are TGTGCCAGCACACCCGACAGGGGGCGGGCGAACACTGAAGCTTTCTTT. Protein: CASTPDRGRANTEAFF. The chain recombines TRBV28 with TRBJ1-1; 10 bases agree with TRBD1. Germline V gene data show CDR1 as MDHEN and CDR2 as SYDVKM. After removal of 7 bases from V and 1 base from J, the junction contained 9 bases not matched to a gene. This CDR3 is built from 16 residues.

This clone was seen just once. The chain joins TRBV19 to TRBJ1-1; TRBD1 agrees at 9 bases. Germline V gives CDR1 LNHDA, CDR2 SQIVND (reference sequence). The CDR3 is 17 amino acids. The junction had 10 bases not matched to a gene; V was cut back by 4 bases and J by 1 base. CDR3 sequence (DNA): TGTGCCAGTAGTAGGGACAGGGTGTCCCCCGCGAACACTGAAGCTTTCTTT. It yields the protein CASSRDRVSPANTEAFF. The entire variable domain, with the rest obtained from reference TRBV19 and TRBJ1-1, is as follows: DGGITQSPKYLFRKEGQNVTLSCEQNLNHDAMYWYRQDPGQGLRLIYYSQIVNDFQKGDIAEGYSVSREKKESFPLTVTSAQKNPTAFYLCASSRDRVSPANTEAFFGQGTRLTVV.

The chain joins TRBV29-1 to TRBJ1-2, with unresolved D. CDR3 size: 13 residues. Germline CDR1 and CDR2: SQVTM and ANQGSEA. Trimming took 0 bases from V and 8 from J, leaving 13 bases between them. The CDR3 coding sequence is TGCAGCGTTGAAGATCTCTCCCGAGGAGGCTACACCTTC. Translating it yields CSVEDLSRGGYTF.